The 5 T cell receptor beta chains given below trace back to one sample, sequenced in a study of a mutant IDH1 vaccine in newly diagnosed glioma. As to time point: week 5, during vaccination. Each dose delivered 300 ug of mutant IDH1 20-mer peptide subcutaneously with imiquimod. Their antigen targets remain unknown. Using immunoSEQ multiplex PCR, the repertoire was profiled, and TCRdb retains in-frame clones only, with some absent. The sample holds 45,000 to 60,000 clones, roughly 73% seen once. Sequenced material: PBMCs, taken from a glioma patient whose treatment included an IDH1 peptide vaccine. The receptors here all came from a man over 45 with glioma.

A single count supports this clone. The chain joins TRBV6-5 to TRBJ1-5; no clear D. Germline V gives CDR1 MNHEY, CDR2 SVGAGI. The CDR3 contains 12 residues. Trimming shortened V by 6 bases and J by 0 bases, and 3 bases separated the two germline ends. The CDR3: CASRGSNQPQHF. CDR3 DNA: TGTGCCAGCAGGGGTAGCAATCAGCCCCAGCATTTT.

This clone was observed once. The CDR3 is CASETQATNEKLFF. CDR3 DNA sequence: TGTGCCAGCGAAACACAAGCAACTAATGAAAAACTGTTTTTT. The V gene is TRBV28, the J gene TRBJ1-4; no definite D call. The CDR3 is 14 residues long. Trimming stripped 8 bases from V and 0 bases from J, with 10 bases between. Per the germline V gene, CDR1 is MDHEN and CDR2 is SYDVKM.

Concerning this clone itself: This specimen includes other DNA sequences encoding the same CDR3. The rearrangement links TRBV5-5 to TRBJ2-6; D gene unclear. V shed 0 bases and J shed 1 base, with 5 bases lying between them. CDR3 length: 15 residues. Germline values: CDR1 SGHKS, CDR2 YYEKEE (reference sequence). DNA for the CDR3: TGTGCCAGCAGCTTGGTAGGATCTGGGGCCAACGTCCTGACTTTC. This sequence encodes CASSLVGSGANVLTF.

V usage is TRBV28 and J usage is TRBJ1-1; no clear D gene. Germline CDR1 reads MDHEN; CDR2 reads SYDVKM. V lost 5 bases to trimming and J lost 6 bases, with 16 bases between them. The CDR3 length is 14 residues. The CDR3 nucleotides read TGTGCCAGCAGTAGGGTTACGATGGTGGCTGAAGCTTTCTTT. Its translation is CASSRVTMVAEAFF. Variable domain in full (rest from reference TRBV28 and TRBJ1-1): DVKVTQSSRYLVKRTGEKVFLECVQDMDHENMFWYRQDPGLGLRLIYFSYDVKMKEKGDIPEGYSVSREKKERFSLILESASTNQTSMYLCASSRVTMVAEAFFGQGTRLTVV.

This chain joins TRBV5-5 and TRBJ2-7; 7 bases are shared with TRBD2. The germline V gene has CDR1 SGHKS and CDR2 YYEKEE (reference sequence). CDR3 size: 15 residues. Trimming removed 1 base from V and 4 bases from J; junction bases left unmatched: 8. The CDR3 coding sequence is TGTGCCAGCAGCTTGAAACCGAGCGGGGTTTACGAGCAGTACTTC. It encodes CASSLKPSGVYEQYF.